The 5 T cell receptor beta chains in this list originate from one sample, sequenced in a study of regulatory T cells in long-lasting Graves disease. Regarding time point: newly diagnosed GD, antithyroid drugs for less than 3 months. Generation of the TCR library employed RNA extracted from PBMCs. Building of the TCR beta libraries involved iRepertoire HTBI primers and Arm-PCR of CDR3 regions. From the multiplex PCR reads, TCRdb called clonotypes with MiXCR, one entry per CDR3 protein. The sample contains roughly 500,000 distinct CDR3 sequences, roughly 14% of which appear only once. These data were also filed under a second study, of T cells in Graves' hyperthyroidism and ophthalmopathy.

Specimen: peripheral blood mononuclear cells (PBMCs), collected at new diagnosis, from a patient treated with antithyroid drugs. The receptors shown here come from a young man with Graves disease.

This clonotype was seen at least ten times. The rearrangement links TRBV27 to TRBJ1-2, with 7 bases aligning to TRBD1. Trimming removed 6 bases from V and 4 bases from J; junction bases left unmatched: 8. Germline loops: CDR1 MNHEY, CDR2 SMNVEV (reference sequence). The CDR3 totals 14 residues. The chain's CDR3 is CASSLGQLSYGYTF. The CDR3 DNA is TGTGCCAGCAGCCTGGGACAGCTGAGCTATGGCTACACCTTC.

The sample holds many counts of this clonotype. The chain combines TRBV20-1 with TRBJ1-1; D uncertain. Looked up from germline, CDR1 is DFQATT and CDR2 is SNEGSKA (reference sequence). The CDR3 contains 14 residues. V was cut by 5 bases and J by 5 bases, with 18 bases left in between. This chain's CDR3 is CSAFQADRETEAFF. In DNA, the CDR3 is TGCAGTGCTTTCCAAGCTGACCGGGAAACTGAAGCTTTCTTT.

This clonotype was counted ten times or more. CDR3 sequence: CASSYAALAKKPREQYF. The CDR3, as DNA: TGTGCCAGCAGTTACGCTGCACTAGCGAAGAAACCGAGGGAGCAGTACTTC. The V gene is TRBV6-5, the J gene TRBJ2-7; 7 bases are a match to TRBD2. Germline loops: CDR1 MNHEY, CDR2 SVGAGI. The CDR3 length is 17 residues. The J segment lost 7 bases and the V segment lost 2 bases, leaving 17 bases of the junction unmatched.

This clonotype occurred many times. The V gene is TRBV2, the J gene TRBJ1-2, with TRBD1 matching 10 bases. Germline CDR1 reads SNHLY; CDR2 reads FYNNEI. The trim removed 3 bases at V and 8 bases at J, leaving 6 bases unmatched. The CDR3 length is 14 residues. The CDR3, as DNA: TGTGCCAGCAGTGAGACCCGGGACAGGGGAGGCTACACCTTC. Protein sequence: CASSETRDRGGYTF.

This chain joins TRBV5-1 and TRBJ2-3; TRBD1 matches 8 bases. CDR1 and CDR2 (germline): SGHRS, YFSETQ. V trimming: 2 bases; J trimming: 4 bases; junction bases outside the gene matches: 3. The CDR3 runs 14 residues. CDR3 nucleotide sequence: TGCGCCAGCAGCTTCACAGGGGGTGCAGATACGCAGTATTTT. As protein: CASSFTGGADTQYF.